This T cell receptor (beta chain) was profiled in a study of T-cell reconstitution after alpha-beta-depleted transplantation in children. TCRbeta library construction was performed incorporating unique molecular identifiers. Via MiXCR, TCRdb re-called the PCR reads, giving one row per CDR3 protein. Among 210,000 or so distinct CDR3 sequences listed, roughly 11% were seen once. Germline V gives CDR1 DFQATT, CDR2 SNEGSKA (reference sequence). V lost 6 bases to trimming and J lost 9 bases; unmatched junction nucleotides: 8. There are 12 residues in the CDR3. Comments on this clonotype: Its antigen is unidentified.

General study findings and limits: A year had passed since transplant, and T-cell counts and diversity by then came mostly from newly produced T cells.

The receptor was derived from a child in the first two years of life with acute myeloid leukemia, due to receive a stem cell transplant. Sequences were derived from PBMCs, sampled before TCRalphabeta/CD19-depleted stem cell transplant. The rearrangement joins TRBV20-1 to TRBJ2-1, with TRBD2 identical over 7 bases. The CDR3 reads CSAERDKSEQFF. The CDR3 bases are TGCAGTGCCGAGCGGGATAAGAGTGAGCAGTTCTTC.